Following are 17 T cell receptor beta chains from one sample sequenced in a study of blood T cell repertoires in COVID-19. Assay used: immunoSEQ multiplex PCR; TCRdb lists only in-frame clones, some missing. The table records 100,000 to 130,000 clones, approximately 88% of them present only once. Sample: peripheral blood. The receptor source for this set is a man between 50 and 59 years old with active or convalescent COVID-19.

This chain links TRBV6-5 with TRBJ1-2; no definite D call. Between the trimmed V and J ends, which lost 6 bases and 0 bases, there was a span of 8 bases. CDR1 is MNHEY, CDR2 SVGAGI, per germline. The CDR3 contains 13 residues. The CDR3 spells CASRTTANYGYTF. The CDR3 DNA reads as TGTGCCAGCAGGACAACCGCTAACTATGGCTACACCTTC.

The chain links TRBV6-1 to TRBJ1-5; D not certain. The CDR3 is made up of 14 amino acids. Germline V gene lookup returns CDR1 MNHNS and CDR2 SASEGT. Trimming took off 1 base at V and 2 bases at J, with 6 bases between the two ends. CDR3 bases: TGTGCCAGCAGTGAAGGACACCGCAATCAGCCCCAGCATTTT. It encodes CASSEGHRNQPQHF.

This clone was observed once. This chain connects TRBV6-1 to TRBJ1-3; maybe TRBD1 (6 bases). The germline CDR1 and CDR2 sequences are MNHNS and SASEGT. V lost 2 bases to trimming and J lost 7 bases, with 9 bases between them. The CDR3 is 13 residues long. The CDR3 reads CASSEWQGNTIYF. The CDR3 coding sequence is TGTGCCAGCAGTGAATGGCAGGGGAACACCATATATTTT.

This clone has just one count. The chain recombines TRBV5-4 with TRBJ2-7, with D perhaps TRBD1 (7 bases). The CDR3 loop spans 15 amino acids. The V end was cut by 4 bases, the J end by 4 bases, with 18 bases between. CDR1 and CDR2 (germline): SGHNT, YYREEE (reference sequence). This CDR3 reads CASSTSKQGRYEQYF. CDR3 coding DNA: TGTGCCAGCAGCACAAGTAAACAGGGGAGGTACGAGCAGTACTTC.

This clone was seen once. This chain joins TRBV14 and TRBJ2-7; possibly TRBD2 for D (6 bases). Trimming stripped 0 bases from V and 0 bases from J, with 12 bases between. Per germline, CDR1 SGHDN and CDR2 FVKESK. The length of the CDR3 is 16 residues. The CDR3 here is CASSQESSVLSYEQYF. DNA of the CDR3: TGTGCCAGCAGCCAAGAATCTAGCGTCCTCTCCTACGAGCAGTACTTC.

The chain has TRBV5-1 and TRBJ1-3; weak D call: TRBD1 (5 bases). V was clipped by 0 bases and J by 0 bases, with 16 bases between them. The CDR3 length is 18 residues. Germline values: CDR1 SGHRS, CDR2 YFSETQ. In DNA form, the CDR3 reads TGCGCCAGCAGCTTGGGCCGTACAGGTGCCTTCTCTGGAAACACCATATATTTT. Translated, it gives CASSLGRTGAFSGNTIYF.

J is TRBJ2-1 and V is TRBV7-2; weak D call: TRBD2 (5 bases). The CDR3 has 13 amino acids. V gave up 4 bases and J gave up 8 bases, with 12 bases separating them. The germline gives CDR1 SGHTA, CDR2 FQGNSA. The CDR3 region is CASSSALLDEQFF. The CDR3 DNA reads TGTGCCAGCAGCTCAGCCTTACTAGATGAGCAGTTCTTC.

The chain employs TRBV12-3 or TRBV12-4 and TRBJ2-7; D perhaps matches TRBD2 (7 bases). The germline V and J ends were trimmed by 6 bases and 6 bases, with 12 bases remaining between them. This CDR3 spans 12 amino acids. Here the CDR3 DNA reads TGTGCCAGCAGGAGGGGAGGGGGCGAGCAGTACTTC. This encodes CASRRGGGEQYF.

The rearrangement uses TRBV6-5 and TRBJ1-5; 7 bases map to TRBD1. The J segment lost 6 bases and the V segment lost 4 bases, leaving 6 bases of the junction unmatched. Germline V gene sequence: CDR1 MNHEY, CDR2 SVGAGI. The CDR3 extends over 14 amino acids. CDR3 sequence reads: CASSSRDRFQPQHF. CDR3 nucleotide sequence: TGTGCCAGCAGTTCCCGGGACAGATTTCAGCCCCAGCATTTT.

The CDR3 bases are TGTGCCAGCAGCTCCAGCGGCTCCTACAATGAGCAGTTCTTC. Protein sequence: CASSSSGSYNEQFF. The rearrangement links TRBV7-2 to TRBJ2-1; tentatively, D is TRBD2 (5 bases). The V gene lost 4 bases and the J gene lost 0 bases, with 7 bases spanning the gap. From germline, CDR1 is SGHTA and CDR2 FQGNSA. This CDR3 has 14 amino acids.

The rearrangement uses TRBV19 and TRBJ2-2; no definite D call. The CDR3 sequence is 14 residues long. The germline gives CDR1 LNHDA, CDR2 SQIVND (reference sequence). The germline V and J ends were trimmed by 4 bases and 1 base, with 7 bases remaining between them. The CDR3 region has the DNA TGTGCCAGTAGTACGGGTCTGAACACCGGGGAGCTGTTTTTT. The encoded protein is CASSTGLNTGELFF. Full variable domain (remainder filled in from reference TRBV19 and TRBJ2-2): DGGITQSPKYLFRKEGQNVTLSCEQNLNHDAMYWYRQDPGQGLRLIYYSQIVNDFQKGDIAEGYSVSREKKESFPLTVTSAQKNPTAFYLCASSTGLNTGELFFGEGSRLTVL.

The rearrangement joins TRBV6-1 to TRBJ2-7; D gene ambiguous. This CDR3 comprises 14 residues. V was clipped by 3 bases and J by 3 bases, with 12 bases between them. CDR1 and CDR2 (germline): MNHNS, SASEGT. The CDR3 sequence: CASSEVGLGYEQYF. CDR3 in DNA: TGTGCCAGCAGTGAGGTTGGGCTTGGCTACGAGCAGTACTTC.

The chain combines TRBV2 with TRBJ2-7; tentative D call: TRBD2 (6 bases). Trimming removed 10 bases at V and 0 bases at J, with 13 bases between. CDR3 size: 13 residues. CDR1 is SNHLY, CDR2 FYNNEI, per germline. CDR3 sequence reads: CATTLADSYEQYF. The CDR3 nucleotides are TGTGCCACCACTTTAGCGGACTCCTACGAGCAGTACTTC.

The CDR3 protein is CATARNAGADTQYF. Here the CDR3 DNA reads TGTGCCACGGCACGTAACGCAGGGGCAGATACGCAGTATTTT. V and J are TRBV19 and TRBJ2-3; D might be TRBD1 (6 bases). Germline values: CDR1 LNHDA, CDR2 SQIVND (reference sequence). V lost 10 bases to trimming and J lost 4 bases, with 18 bases between them. This CDR3 comprises 14 residues.

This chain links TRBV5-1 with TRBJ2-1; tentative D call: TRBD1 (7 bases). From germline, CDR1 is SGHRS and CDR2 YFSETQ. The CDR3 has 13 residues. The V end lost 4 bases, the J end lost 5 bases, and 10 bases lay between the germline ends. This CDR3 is CASSAGQNNEQFF. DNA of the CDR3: TGCGCCAGCAGCGCGGGACAGAACAATGAGCAGTTCTTC.

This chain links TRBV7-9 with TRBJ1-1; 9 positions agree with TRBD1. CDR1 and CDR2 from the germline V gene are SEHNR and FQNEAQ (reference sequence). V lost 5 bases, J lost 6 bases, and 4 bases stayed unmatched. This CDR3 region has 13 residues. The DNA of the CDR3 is TGTGCCAGCAGCCCCGGGACAGGGTCTGAAGCTTTCTTT. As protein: CASSPGTGSEAFF.

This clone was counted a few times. The CDR3 loop reads CATSDPSHGQGPYNEQFF. The CDR3, as DNA: TGTGCCACCAGTGACCCAAGTCACGGACAGGGACCCTACAATGAGCAGTTCTTC. The V call is TRBV24-1, the J call TRBJ2-1, with 8 bases fitting TRBD1. The length of the CDR3 is 18 residues. V lost 4 bases to trimming and J lost 2 bases; unmatched junction nucleotides: 12. CDR1 KGHDR and CDR2 SFDVKD come from the germline V gene.